These 23 T cell receptor beta chains came from one sample sequenced in a study of vaccination effects on CD4 cells after COVID-19. Repertoires were generated with immunoSEQ multiplex PCR, while TCRdb's copy carries only in-frame clones and drops some. The sample includes tens of thousands of clones, less than 80% of them seen just once. No antigen has been assigned to these receptors. Sequencing followed a ViraFEST assay step that expanded antigen-specific CD4+ T cells with viral peptide pools. CD4+ T cells were isolated after about eleven days of culture. Two doses of either BNT162b2 or mRNA-1273 were given to each participant. Sequenced material: CD4+ T cells from PBMCs cultured with HCoV-229E spike peptides, taken after COVID-19 vaccination. Source of these receptors: a human donor who received a COVID-19 vaccine.

V and J are TRBV29-1 and TRBJ1-1; TRBD1 is a possible D gene (5 bases). V was pared by 4 bases and J by 1 base, with 10 bases between. The germline CDR1 and CDR2 sequences are SQVTM and ANQGSEA. This CDR3 spans 13 amino acids. The CDR3 sequence is CSVVPGQNTEAFF. In DNA form, the CDR3 reads TGCAGCGTTGTCCCGGGGCAGAACACTGAAGCTTTCTTT.

V and J are TRBV6-2 or TRBV6-3 and TRBJ1-2, with unresolved D. This CDR3 is 15 amino acids long. Per the germline V gene, CDR1 is MNHEY and CDR2 is SVGEGT. V lost 6 bases, J lost 4 bases, and 18 bases lay in between. In DNA, the CDR3 is TGTGCCAGCAGCCCCCCCGTCTCGCCCTCCTATGGCTACACCTTC. Translation: CASSPPVSPSYGYTF.

The V call is TRBV9, the J call TRBJ2-5; 9 bases are shared with TRBD2. V shed 0 bases and J 5 bases; nucleotides not matched to a gene: 8. Germline V lookup: CDR1 SGDLS, CDR2 YYNGEE. CDR3 length equals 16 residues. CDR3 sequence (DNA): TGTGCCAGCAGCGTAGGGAGTAGCGGGGGAAGGGAGACCCAGTACTTC. Its translation: CASSVGSSGGRETQYF.

The rearrangement links TRBV6-5 to TRBJ2-2; D gene ambiguous. The CDR3 sequence is 16 residues long. Germline V CDR1 and CDR2: MNHEY, SVGAGI. V lost 0 bases and J lost 1, with 9 bases in between. CDR3 in amino acids: CASSYSKRRNTGELFF. Written as DNA, the CDR3 is TGTGCCAGCAGTTACTCGAAAAGGAGGAACACCGGGGAGCTGTTTTTT.

The chain uses TRBV3-1 (or the pseudogene TRBV3-2) and TRBJ2-5, with 10 bases aligning to TRBD2. Trimming took 1 base from V and 3 from J; bases not matched to a gene: 5. Germline CDR1 is LGHDT and CDR2 is YNNKEL (reference sequence). The CDR3 has 16 residues. Written as DNA, the CDR3 is TGTGCCAGCAGCCAAGGGGATAGCGGGGGGAAAGAGACCCAGTACTTC. As protein: CASSQGDSGGKETQYF.

The chain is built from TRBV7-8 and TRBJ2-2; 10 bases align to TRBD1. The CDR3 covers 16 residues. With 5 bases clipped from V and 1 base from J, the junction kept 4 bases outside the gene matches. Germline lookup yields CDR1 SGHVS and CDR2 FQNEAQ. For the CDR3, the DNA is TGTGCCAGCAGCCCCCGGGACAGGGGGAACACCGGGGAGCTGTTTTTT. This sequence encodes CASSPRDRGNTGELFF.

The chain employs TRBV14 and TRBJ2-3; 9 bases map to TRBD2. V was clipped by 0 bases and J by 0 bases; unmatched bases: 7. Looked up from germline, CDR1 is SGHDN and CDR2 is FVKESK. The CDR3 is 18 amino acids. The CDR3 here is CASSQDRLAGGSTDTQYF. The CDR3 DNA follows: TGTGCCAGCAGCCAAGATCGTTTGGCGGGGGGGAGCACAGATACGCAGTATTTT.

This chain uses TRBV5-4 with TRBJ2-5, with D hard to call. The CDR3 covers 14 residues. Germline-derived CDR1 and CDR2 are SGHNT and YYREEE (reference sequence). V lost 2 bases and J 4 bases, leaving 12 bases between the germline ends. As DNA, the CDR3 is TGTGCCAGCAGCTTTATGGGCCAGACAGAGACCCAGTACTTC. Translating it yields CASSFMGQTETQYF.

The genes are TRBV7-2 and TRBJ2-2; 7 nucleotides align to TRBD1. Germline assignment: CDR1 SGHTA and CDR2 FQGNSA. The V gene end was trimmed by 5 bases and the J gene end by 0 bases; junction bases not matched to a gene: 6. The CDR3 has 16 residues. The CDR3 here is CASSLLDRANTGELFF. The CDR3, as DNA: TGTGCCAGCAGCCTTCTCGACAGGGCGAACACCGGGGAGCTGTTTTTT.

CDR3 loop: CASSDQPGPDTQYF. The CDR3 DNA sequence: TGTGCCAGCAGCGACCAGCCAGGGCCAGATACGCAGTATTTT. The rearrangement links TRBV7-2 to TRBJ2-3, with a weak D call TRBD1 (5 bases). Germline CDR1 reads SGHTA; CDR2 reads FQGNSA. V shed 5 bases and J shed 4 bases, with 13 bases lying between them. The CDR3 runs to 14 residues.

This clone was observed a few times. The DNA for the CDR3 is TGTGCCAGCAGTTGGTCCCGCACTGAAGCTTTCTTT. Translating it yields CASSWSRTEAFF. V usage is TRBV6-2 or TRBV6-3 and J usage is TRBJ1-1, with D uncertain. The germline gives CDR1 MNHEY, CDR2 SVGEGT. Trimming left V 4 bases short and J 4 bases short, with 7 bases between. The CDR3 sequence is 12 residues long.

The V and J genes are TRBV5-6 and TRBJ1-2, with 10 positions matching TRBD1. With V trimmed by 5 bases and J by 0 bases, 7 bases remained unmatched. Germline V CDR1 and CDR2: SGHDT, YYEEEE. The CDR3 has 16 residues. CDR3 DNA: TGTGCCAGCAGACGGGACAGGGGCCCTCCTAACTATGGCTACACCTTC. Encoded protein: CASRRDRGPPNYGYTF.

The chain employs TRBV11-2 and TRBJ2-5; D tentatively reads TRBD1 or TRBD2 (6 bases each). The V and J ends lost 5 bases and 5 bases respectively, with 18 bases between them. CDR1 is SGHAT and CDR2 is FQNNGV in the germline V gene. The CDR3 is 15 residues long. CDR3 sequence reads: CASSPLGGTRETQYF. Written as DNA, the CDR3 is TGTGCCAGCAGCCCCCTAGGAGGGACAAGGGAGACCCAGTACTTC.

The chain carries TRBV28 and TRBJ1-4; TRBD1 matches 10 bases. This CDR3 has 15 residues. V was clipped by 6 bases and J by 7 bases; unmatched bases: 8. Germline V lookup: CDR1 MDHEN, CDR2 SYDVKM. The CDR3 loop reads CASRLRDRGGEKLFF. The DNA for the CDR3 is TGTGCCAGCAGGTTAAGGGACAGGGGTGGTGAAAAACTGTTTTTT.

J is TRBJ2-3 and V is TRBV5-1; no firm D call. The CDR3 spans 16 residues. In germline, CDR1 is SGHRS, CDR2 YFSETQ. V shed 0 bases and J shed 2 bases, with 13 bases lying between them. DNA of the CDR3: TGCGCCAGCAGCTTGGTGTCAGGCTCTCACACAGATACGCAGTATTTT. The encoded protein is CASSLVSGSHTDTQYF.

This chain uses TRBV6-5 with TRBJ2-1; D is perhaps TRBD1 (7 bases). V lost 8 bases, J lost 7 bases, and 15 bases lay in between. CDR3 length equals 13 residues. Per germline, CDR1 MNHEY and CDR2 SVGAGI. The CDR3, as DNA: TGTGCCAGCCGCCGACCAGGGGGGAATGAGCAGTTCTTC. This encodes CASRRPGGNEQFF.

The rearrangement uses TRBV6-5 and TRBJ1-1; D might be TRBD1 (5 bases). The CDR3 spans 14 residues. Between the trimmed V and J ends, which lost 6 bases and 2 bases, there was a span of 13 bases. Germline CDR1 and CDR2: MNHEY and SVGAGI. The CDR3 is CASRRDGANTEAFF. The CDR3 coding sequence is TGTGCCAGCAGGCGGGACGGGGCCAACACTGAAGCTTTCTTT.

The J gene is TRBJ1-1, the V gene TRBV7-9; D ambiguous. Germline CDR1 and CDR2: SEHNR and FQNEAQ (reference sequence). The CDR3 spans 13 residues. Trimming removed 4 bases from V and 2 bases from J, with 8 bases in between. The CDR3 loop is CASSSGVNTEAFF. DNA of the CDR3: TGTGCCAGCAGCTCAGGAGTTAACACTGAAGCTTTCTTT. The entire variable domain, with the rest obtained from reference TRBV7-9 and TRBJ1-1, is as follows: DTGVSQNPRHKITKRGQNVTFRCDPISEHNRLYWYRQTLGQGPEFLTYFQNEAQLEKSRLLSDRFSAERPKGSFSTLEIQRTEQGDSAMYLCASSSGVNTEAFFGQGTRLTVV.

This clone was observed once. The chain combines TRBV5-1 with TRBJ1-2; 10 bases map to TRBD1. CDR3 length: 18 amino acids. The germline CDR1 and CDR2 sequences are SGHRS and YFSETQ. V was pared by 3 bases and J by 0 bases, with 11 bases of the junction left unmatched. The CDR3 spells CASSSRTGGQLTNYGYTF. CDR3 DNA: TGCGCCAGCAGCTCCAGGACAGGGGGACAACTAACTAACTATGGCTACACCTTC.

DNA for the CDR3: TGCGCCAGCAGCTTGGCCGGGGGGGTAGGCGAGCAGTACGTC. This translates into CASSLAGGVGEQYV. The chain is built from TRBV5-1 and TRBJ2-7; the match to TRBD2 covers 8 bases. The CDR3 runs 14 residues. The junction had 5 bases not matched to a gene; V was cut back by 0 bases and J by 6 bases. Germline CDR1 SGHRS, CDR2 YFSETQ.

V and J are TRBV6-5 and TRBJ2-3; TRBD2 agrees at 9 bases. J lost 4 bases, V lost 4 bases, and 6 bases had no gene match. Germline V gives CDR1 MNHEY, CDR2 SVGAGI. This CDR3 has 15 residues. The CDR3 coding sequence is TGTGCCAGCAGTTTCTTAGCGGGGGCGGCAGATACGCAGTATTTT. It translates to CASSFLAGAADTQYF.

The chain recombines TRBV5-6 with TRBJ1-2, with 7 bases matching TRBD1. Losses at the gene ends were 0 bases for V and 4 bases for J; bases not matched to a gene: 6. This CDR3 region has 15 residues. The germline V gene encodes CDR1 SGHDT and CDR2 YYEEEE. CDR3 residues: CASSLGDRAFYGYTF. CDR3 DNA sequence: TGTGCCAGCAGCTTGGGCGACAGGGCCTTCTATGGCTACACCTTC.

The rearrangement uses TRBV4-3 and TRBJ1-4, with D tentatively TRBD1 (6 bases). The CDR3 runs 15 residues. Germline assignment: CDR1 LGHNA and CDR2 YSLEER. Trimming pared 4 bases from V and 4 bases from J, leaving 13 bases between. The CDR3 bases are TGCGCCAGCAGCCGTGGGGGGCAGGGTAATGAAAAACTGTTTTTT. Protein: CASSRGGQGNEKLFF.